These 20 T cell receptor beta chains came from one sample sequenced in a study of chemoradiotherapy in HPV16-positive cancers. Sequencing was performed with immunoSEQ multiplex PCR; in TCRdb, only in-frame clones are kept and a portion is missing. Counted here are about 14,000 clones, around 79% occurring once; the ten biggest clones make up roughly 10%. This sample was taken from a patient who underwent chemoradiotherapy. Receptor source: a human donor with HPV-associated anogenital cancer.

The chain uses TRBV5-5 and TRBJ1-1; D is perhaps TRBD1 (6 bases). Per the germline V gene, CDR1 is SGHKS and CDR2 is YYEKEE (reference sequence). The CDR3 covers 16 residues. Trimming took off 0 bases at V and 4 bases at J, with 16 bases between the two ends. The CDR3 nucleotides read TGTGCCAGCAGCTTGGCCGGGGGGGGGCTGGGCACTGAAGCTTTCTTT. Its translation is CASSLAGGGLGTEAFF.

The V call is TRBV15, the J call TRBJ2-5; unclear D gene. From germline, CDR1 is LNHNV and CDR2 YYDKDF (reference sequence). The CDR3 runs to 16 residues. V was shortened by 2 bases and J by 0 bases, with 13 bases between the two germline ends. The CDR3 loop reads CATSRWASGYQETQYF. The CDR3 nucleotides are TGTGCCACCAGCAGATGGGCCTCTGGGTACCAAGAGACCCAGTACTTC.

This clone is a singleton in its sample. This chain uses TRBV29-1 with TRBJ2-1; 7 nucleotides agree with TRBD1. With V trimmed by 8 bases and J by 16 bases, 11 bases remained unmatched. CDR1 and CDR2 (germline): SQVTM, ANQGSEA. The CDR3 contains 10 residues. The CDR3 DNA is TGCAGCCTTTGGGGACAGCCGTTCTTCTTC. Amino acids: CSLWGQPFFF.

This clone counts as large. A read error may account for a junction end that differs from germline. V is TRBV13 and J is TRBJ1-5; perhaps TRBD1 as D (5 bases). Per germline, CDR1 PRHDT and CDR2 FYEKMQ (reference sequence). This CDR3 has 14 residues. The CDR3 loop reads CASSLGPGGKPQHF. CDR3 sequence (DNA): TGTGCCAGCAGCCTAGGCCCGGGGGGTAAGCCCCAGCATTTT.

This chain uses TRBV9 with TRBJ2-1; 8 positions match TRBD2. The germline V gene has CDR1 SGDLS and CDR2 YYNGEE. The CDR3 runs 16 residues. The V segment lost 0 bases and the J segment 0 bases; nucleotides outside the gene matches: 2. CDR3: CASSVESGSSYNEQFF. The CDR3 nucleotides read TGTGCCAGCAGCGTAGAGAGCGGGAGCTCCTACAATGAGCAGTTCTTC. The full variable domain, rest sourced from reference TRBV9 and TRBJ2-1, is DSGVTQTPKHLITATGQRVTLRCSPRSGDLSVYWYQQSLDQGLQFLIQYYNGEERAKGNILERFSAQQFPDLHSELNLSSLELGDSALYFCASSVESGSSYNEQFFGPGTRLTVL.

The rearrangement links TRBV18 to TRBJ1-1; 8 bases align to TRBD1. Germline-derived CDR1 and CDR2 are KGHSH and LQKENI. The ends lost 6 bases at V and 0 bases at J; junction bases unmatched: 9. There are 16 residues in the CDR3. The CDR3 loop reads CASSSSGTGLNTEAFF. CDR3 in DNA: TGTGCCAGCTCCAGTTCCGGGACAGGATTGAACACTGAAGCTTTCTTT. Variable domain in full (rest from reference TRBV18 and TRBJ1-1): NAGVMQNPRHLVRRRGQEARLRCSPMKGHSHVYWYRQLPEEGLKFMVYLQKENIIDESGMPKERFSAEFPKEGPSILRIQQVVRGDSAAYFCASSSSGTGLNTEAFFGQGTRLTVV.

The chain uses TRBV10-3 and TRBJ2-7; D may be TRBD2 (5 bases). Trimming left V 10 bases short and J 3 bases short, with 7 bases between. CDR1 is ENHRY, CDR2 SYGVKD, per germline. The CDR3 sequence is 10 residues long. The CDR3, as DNA: TGTGCCACCCGGGACTACGAGCAGTACTTC. Its protein product is CATRDYEQYF.

The gene calls are TRBV6-5 and TRBJ2-5; 7 bases agree with TRBD2. TRBJ2-7 explains the end of the DNA better; the J call may be wrong. This CDR3 contains 13 residues. From germline, CDR1 is MNHEY and CDR2 SVGAGI. The CDR3 coding sequence is TGTGCCAGCAGGCGGGAGTGGGCCTACGAGCAGTACTTC. Protein product: CASRREWAYEQYF.

The chain uses TRBV5-1 and TRBJ1-1; D is unresolved. The V gene's germline CDR1 is SGHRS and CDR2 YFSETQ. Trimming removed 7 bases at V and 0 bases at J, with 7 bases between. This CDR3 spans 12 amino acids. The CDR3 region is CASGKVNTEAFF. The CDR3 DNA sequence: TGCGCCAGCGGTAAGGTGAACACTGAAGCTTTCTTT.

This clone was counted between two and nine times. The chain recombines TRBV7-9 with TRBJ1-4; D is undetermined. The germline V and J ends were trimmed by 3 bases and 2 bases, with 7 bases remaining between them. Germline CDR1 is SEHNR and CDR2 is FQNEAQ (reference sequence). The CDR3 is made up of 14 amino acids. CDR3 amino acids: CASSFGRTNEKLFF. The CDR3 nucleotides read TGTGCCAGCAGCTTCGGACGGACTAATGAAAAACTGTTTTTT.

This chain links TRBV7-8 with TRBJ2-1, with D possibly matching TRBD1 (6 bases). Looked up from germline, CDR1 is SGHVS and CDR2 is FQNEAQ. The CDR3 has 14 amino acids. V lost 2 bases and J 6 bases, leaving 11 bases between the germline ends. The CDR3 spells CASSLSQGGNEQFF. The CDR3 DNA reads as TGTGCCAGCAGCTTAAGTCAAGGGGGCAATGAGCAGTTCTTC.

The rearrangement links TRBV7-3 to TRBJ2-1, with 7 bases matching TRBD2. Losses at the gene ends were 1 base for V and 10 bases for J; bases not matched to a gene: 13. CDR1 is SGHTA, CDR2 FQGTGA, per germline. This CDR3 is 16 amino acids long. The CDR3: CASSLNGGSPKAEQFF. DNA for the CDR3: TGTGCCAGCAGCTTAAACGGCGGGAGCCCCAAGGCGGAGCAGTTCTTC. The entire variable domain, with the rest obtained from reference TRBV7-3 and TRBJ2-1, is as follows: GAGVSQTPSNKVTEKGKYVELRCDPISGHTALYWYRQSLGQGPEFLIYFQGTGAADDSGLPNDRFFAVRPEGSVSTLKIQRTERGDSAVYLCASSLNGGSPKAEQFFGPGTRLTVL.

V usage is TRBV5-6 and J usage is TRBJ2-5; 8 nucleotides agree with TRBD1. The V segment lost 0 bases and the J segment 3 bases; nucleotides outside the gene matches: 4. CDR3 length: 15 amino acids. Per germline, CDR1 SGHDT and CDR2 YYEEEE. The CDR3 is CASSLGRGREETQYF. CDR3 coding DNA: TGTGCCAGCAGCTTGGGCAGGGGGCGCGAAGAGACCCAGTACTTC.

In its sample, this clone was seen a few times. Mismatch with germline at one junction end may stem from a read error. V is TRBV7-7 and J is TRBJ2-7; weak D call: TRBD2 (5 bases). This CDR3 is built from 13 residues. Germline assignment: CDR1 SSHAT and CDR2 FNYEAQ (reference sequence). CDR3 in amino acids: CASSSYPEAEQYF. CDR3 nucleotide sequence: TGTGCTAGCAGCTCATATCCGGAGGCCGAGCAGTACTTC.

The genes are TRBV6-6 and TRBJ1-1; no definite D call. The V gene lost 0 bases and the J gene lost 3 bases, with 8 bases spanning the gap. The CDR3 sequence is 14 residues long. Germline V lookup: CDR1 MNHNY, CDR2 SVGAGI (reference sequence). CDR3 protein: CASSYSKVHTEAFF. The CDR3 DNA reads TGTGCCAGCAGTTACTCGAAGGTGCACACTGAAGCTTTCTTT.

The chain recombines TRBV7-9 with TRBJ1-4, with D perhaps TRBD1 (6 bases). Trimming removed 5 bases from V and 7 bases from J, with 17 bases in between. CDR3 length equals 15 residues. Germline CDR1 is SEHNR and CDR2 is FQNEAQ (reference sequence). For the CDR3, the DNA is TGTGCCAGCAGCCCCCTTGGGGGGCGCACTGAAAAACTGTTTTTT. This codes for CASSPLGGRTEKLFF. Full variable domain (missing parts from reference TRBV7-9 and TRBJ1-4): DTGVSQNPRHKITKRGQNVTFRCDPISEHNRLYWYRQTLGQGPEFLTYFQNEAQLEKSRLLSDRFSAERPKGSFSTLEIQRTEQGDSAMYLCASSPLGGRTEKLFFGSGTQLSVL.

The rearrangement links TRBV27 to TRBJ1-6, with a weak D call TRBD1 (5 bases). Trimming shortened V by 2 bases and J by 6 bases, and 5 bases separated the two germline ends. The CDR3 has 13 residues. The V gene's germline CDR1 is MNHEY and CDR2 SMNVEV (reference sequence). This CDR3 is CASSLQGNSPLHF. CDR3 nucleotides: TGTGCCAGCAGTTTACAGGGTAATTCACCCCTCCACTTT.

The genes are TRBV5-5 and TRBJ2-7, with 8 bases identical to TRBD1. CDR3 length: 15 amino acids. V dropped 4 bases and J dropped 5; count of bases not matched to a gene: 11. Germline CDR1 SGHKS, CDR2 YYEKEE (reference sequence). The CDR3 is CASSLPRTGTNEQYF. Here the CDR3 DNA reads TGTGCCAGCAGCCTACCTCGGACAGGGACGAACGAGCAGTACTTC.

This clone has a single count. This chain connects TRBV21-1 to TRBJ2-5; the table's D gene call, TRBD1, was not cross checked with the DNA. TRBV21-1 is shown as a pseudogene. The CDR3 has 15 amino acids. This CDR3 is CASSPQSRFWETQYF. The CDR3 DNA reads TGTGCCAGCAGCCCCCAGAGCAGGTTTTGGGAGACCCAGTACTTC.

The chain employs TRBV19 and TRBJ2-5; 10 bases fit TRBD2. After removal of 0 bases from V and 4 bases from J, the junction contained 17 bases not matched to a gene. The CDR3 has 20 amino acids. Germline V gives CDR1 LNHDA, CDR2 SQIVND (reference sequence). The CDR3 protein is CASSIDSRGLAVTGIETQYF. CDR3 sequence (DNA): TGTGCCAGTAGTATAGATTCCCGCGGACTAGCGGTCACAGGAATAGAGACCCAGTACTTC.